A selection of T cell receptor beta chains follows, all from one sample in a study of CD8+ T cells in alopecia areata. Sequencing used immunoSEQ multiplex PCR; TCRdb keeps in-frame clones, though not all of them. The profile shows approximately 120,000 clones, 61% of them singletons. Sequencing used CD4+ T cells sorted from blood, obtained at week 4, from a patient treated with tofacitinib. All receptors derive from a human donor with alopecia areata. Both conserved end residues are part of each CDR3. D genes are given only for firm matches. Not every row has a clone size; where given, it reads once, few, many or a size class.

clone_size,v_call,d_call,j_call,cdr3_nt,cdr3_aa
NA,TRBV29-1,NA,TRBJ2-5,TGCAGCGTTGCTGGGCTGGGGGAGACCCAGTACTTC,CSVAGLGETQYF
NA,TRBV10-3,TRBD1,TRBJ2-5,TGTGCCATCAGTGAGTCCAGGGGGAGCGACCAAGAGACCCAGTACTTC,CAISESRGSDQETQYF
NA,TRBV5-6,NA,TRBJ2-5,TGTGCCAGCAGCTTAAGGTCGGGAGAGACCCAGTACTTC,CASSLRSGETQYF
NA,TRBV9,NA,TRBJ2-2,TGTGCCAGCAGCGTAGGGACCGGGGAGCTGTTTTTT,CASSVGTGELFF
NA,TRBV29-1,TRBD1,TRBJ1-2,TGCAGCGTTGAATGGACAGGAAGAGGCTACACCTTC,CSVEWTGRGYTF
NA,TRBV28,NA,TRBJ2-1,TGTGCCAGCACCCGGACCGAGATGCGAAATGAGCAGTTCTTC,CASTRTEMRNEQFF
few,TRBV18,NA,TRBJ2-5,TGTGCCAGCTCACCAGAGGGAGAGACCCAGTACTTC,CASSPEGETQYF
few,TRBV7-8,NA,TRBJ2-3,TGTGCCAGCAGCGGGGGGAGACAGGGCCCCACAGATACGCAGTATTTT,CASSGGRQGPTDTQYF
few,TRBV4-1,TRBD1,TRBJ2-1,TGCGCCAGCAGTCGACGAACCGGGACAGCCCACAATGAGCAGTTCTTC,CASSRRTGTAHNEQFF
NA,TRBV2,NA,TRBJ2-3,TGTGCCAGCTCAAGAAGCACAGATACGCAGTATTTT,CASSRSTDTQYF
NA,TRBV5-1,TRBD1,TRBJ2-5,TGCGCCAGCAGCCTGGGACAGGGGGTCCAAGAGACCCAGTACTTC,CASSLGQGVQETQYF
NA,TRBV15,TRBD1,TRBJ2-7,TGTGCCACCAGCAGGGACAGGGACGAGCAGTACTTC,CATSRDRDEQYF
NA,TRBV29-1,TRBD1,TRBJ2-7,TGCAGCGGATGGACAGGCTACGAGCAGTACTTC,CSGWTGYEQYF
NA,TRBV29-1,TRBD1,TRBJ2-3,TGCAGCGTTGCAACAGGGGTGACAGATACGCAGTATTTT,CSVATGVTDTQYF
NA,TRBV6-5,TRBD1,TRBJ1-2,TGTGCCAGCAGTTCGCAGGGGGCGTATGGCTACACCTTC,CASSSQGAYGYTF
NA,TRBV28,NA,TRBJ2-6,TGTGCCAGCAGTAGAGGTCGGGGAACTTTC,CASSRGRGTF
few,TRBV4-3,NA,TRBJ1-5,TGCGCCAGCAGCCAAGACTTAGATCAGCCCCAGCATTTT,CASSQDLDQPQHF
NA,TRBV29-1,NA,TRBJ1-2,TGCAGCGTTGTGCTATCGGGTTTTCGCTACACCTTC,CSVVLSGFRYTF
NA,TRBV29-1,TRBD1,TRBJ1-6,TGCAGCGTTGAAGAGGAGGGACAGAACAATTCACCCCTCCACTTT,CSVEEEGQNNSPLHF
NA,TRBV29-1,NA,TRBJ2-7,TGCAGCGTTGATGAGAGGGGGAGCGAGCAGTACTTC,CSVDERGSEQYF
NA,TRBV4-1,NA,TRBJ1-2,TGCGCCAGCAGCCTCGGTGGGTCCGGGGGCTACACCTTC,CASSLGGSGGYTF
NA,TRBV29-1,NA,TRBJ1-2,TGCAGCGTTGAGGGTAGGGCGGATGGCTACACCTTC,CSVEGRADGYTF
NA,TRBV29-1,NA,TRBJ1-4,TGCAGCGTTGGAAAGGGGGAAAAACTGTTTTTT,CSVGKGEKLFF
few,TRBV7-9,TRBD1,TRBJ1-4,TGTGCCAGCAGCAAACAGGGGGCTGGGGTTGAAAAACTGTTTTTT,CASSKQGAGVEKLFF
NA,TRBV4-1,TRBD1,TRBJ1-2,TGCGCCAGCAGCCAAGGCCCCGGGACAGGGAATGGCTATGGCTACACCTTC,CASSQGPGTGNGYGYTF
few,TRBV10-3,NA,TRBJ1-2,TGTGCCATCAGTGAGTCGACAGACTATGGCTACACCTTC,CAISESTDYGYTF
NA,TRBV5-1,NA,TRBJ2-5,TGCGCCAGCAGCTTGGAGGGTCGGGAGACCCAGTACTTC,CASSLEGRETQYF
few,TRBV7-3,NA,TRBJ2-1,TGTGCCAGCAGCTTAGGTTGGGACGCCGGGGTGAATGAGCAGTTCTTC,CASSLGWDAGVNEQFF
NA,TRBV14,NA,TRBJ1-4,TGTGCCAGCAGCCAACGGGGAAAACTGTTTTTT,CASSQRGKLFF
NA,TRBV19,NA,TRBJ2-7,TGTGCCAGTAGTATCAAAACGGACGGTTCCTACGAGCAGTACTTC,CASSIKTDGSYEQYF
NA,TRBV15,TRBD1,TRBJ2-7,TGTGCCACCAGCAGAGACCTCGGGACAGCCTACGAGCAGTACTTC,CATSRDLGTAYEQYF
few,TRBV5-1,TRBD1,TRBJ2-7,TGCGCCAGCAGCTTGGTGGGACAGGCTTACGAGCAGTACTTC,CASSLVGQAYEQYF
NA,TRBV6-6,NA,TRBJ2-6,TGTGCCAGCCGGGAAGCCTCTGGGGCCAACGTCCTGACTTTC,CASREASGANVLTF
NA,TRBV30,NA,TRBJ2-5,TGTGCCTGGTCCAGGGGATCAGAGACCCAGTACTTC,CAWSRGSETQYF
NA,TRBV5-1,TRBD1,TRBJ2-7,TGCGCCAGCAGCCCCCGACAGGGGAACTACTACGAGCAGTACTTC,CASSPRQGNYYEQYF
NA,TRBV29-1,NA,TRBJ1-5,TGCAGCGTTGCGGGGGGTCAGCTCAATCAGCCCCAGCATTTT,CSVAGGQLNQPQHF
NA,TRBV29-1,NA,TRBJ2-5,TGCAGCGTCCTGGACGGGCAGGGGACCCAGTACTTC,CSVLDGQGTQYF
few,TRBV16,NA,TRBJ2-7,TGTGCCAGCAGCCAATCGAACTACGAGCAGTACTTC,CASSQSNYEQYF
NA,TRBV2,TRBD1,TRBJ1-2,TGTGCCAGCAGGGTTATGGGACAGAACTATGGCTACACCTTC,CASRVMGQNYGYTF
once,TRBV29-1,TRBD2,TRBJ2-1,TGCAGCGTTGAAGATCCCGGACTAGCGTATTACAATGAGCAGTTCTTC,CSVEDPGLAYYNEQFF
few,TRBV6-6,NA,TRBJ1-4,TGTGCCAGCAGTTACAGTAATGAAAAACTGTTTTTT,CASSYSNEKLFF
NA,TRBV13,TRBD2,TRBJ2-7,TGTGCCAGCAGCTTGACTAGCGGATCCTACGAGCAGTACTTC,CASSLTSGSYEQYF
NA,TRBV30,TRBD2,TRBJ2-1,TGTGCCTGGAGTCTTCTAGCGGGGGGGGAGCAGTTCTTC,CAWSLLAGGEQFF
NA,TRBV18,NA,TRBJ1-2,TGTGCCAGCTCACCATCAGGGGTTGACTATGGCTACACCTTC,CASSPSGVDYGYTF
few,TRBV7-9,NA,TRBJ2-7,TGTGCCAGCAGCGCAACGGACGGGACCGACGAGCAGTACTTC,CASSATDGTDEQYF
NA,TRBV29-1,NA,TRBJ1-1,TGCAGCGTGGGGACCCGGAACACTGAAGCTTTCTTT,CSVGTRNTEAFF
NA,TRBV29-1,NA,TRBJ2-5,TGCAGCGTTTTACTAGATCAAGAGACCCAGTACTTC,CSVLLDQETQYF
NA,TRBV30,TRBD1,TRBJ1-4,TGTGCCTGGAGTGGCTCGGGACAGGGGAATGAAAAACTGTTTTTT,CAWSGSGQGNEKLFF
NA,TRBV4-3,TRBD2,TRBJ2-1,TGCGCCAGCAGCCCCAGGACTAGCGGGGGAGGGTCCTACAATGAGCAGTTCTTC,CASSPRTSGGGSYNEQFF
NA,TRBV7-9,TRBD2,TRBJ2-1,TGTGCCAGCACCCTGGGACTAGCGGGAGGGCCCCACAATGAGCAGTTCTTC,CASTLGLAGGPHNEQFF
NA,TRBV14,NA,TRBJ2-7,TGTGCCAGCGCAACTTGGGGGCCCGAGCAGTACTTC,CASATWGPEQYF
NA,TRBV6-1,TRBD2,TRBJ2-1,TGTGCCAGCAGTGGGGCCGCCGGGACTAGCGGGGTCGATGAGCAGTTCTTC,CASSGAAGTSGVDEQFF
NA,TRBV5-4,TRBD2,TRBJ2-5,TGTGCCAGCAGCTTCGGACTAGCGGATCAAGAGACCCAGTACTTC,CASSFGLADQETQYF